These T cell receptor beta chains were read from a single sample in a study of shared clonotypes between healthy human individuals. TCRdb's table, derived via immunoSEQ multiplex PCR, lists solely in-frame clones and lacks some. Among 2,500,000 or so clones listed, around 90% were seen once. The sequenced sample was naive CD4+ T cells from PBMCs. The origin of the receptors is a man younger than 35 in good health. Some clones in this sample may be carry-over from other donors' samples. The CDR3 runs from the conserved cysteine through the conserved F or W.

v_call cdr3_aa
TRBV30 CAWAGTGGEKLFF
TRBV9 CASSAIRGFGETQYF
TRBV19 CASKGLNGGRRETQYF
TRBV5-1 CASSLVTGGNEKLFF
TRBV30 CAWSVGPVAEQFF
TRBV5-1 CASSPVGQGDTEAFF
TRBV11-2 CASSKLAGGLNEQFF
TRBV6-5 CASIQPEQFF
TRBV30 CAWSKAVTDTQYF
TRBV5-4 CASSLAIGRVVETQYF